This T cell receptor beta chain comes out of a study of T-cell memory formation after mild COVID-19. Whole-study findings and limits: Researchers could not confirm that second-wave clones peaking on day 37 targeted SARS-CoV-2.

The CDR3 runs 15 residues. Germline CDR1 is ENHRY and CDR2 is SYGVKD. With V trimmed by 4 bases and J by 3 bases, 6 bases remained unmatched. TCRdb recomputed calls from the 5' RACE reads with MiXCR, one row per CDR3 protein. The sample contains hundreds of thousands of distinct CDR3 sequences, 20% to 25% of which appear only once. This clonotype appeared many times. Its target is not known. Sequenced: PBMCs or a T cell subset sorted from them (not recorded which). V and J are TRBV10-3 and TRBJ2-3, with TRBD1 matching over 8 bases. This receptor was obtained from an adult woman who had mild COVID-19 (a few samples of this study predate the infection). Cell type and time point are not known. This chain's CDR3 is CAISAGQGDTDTQYF. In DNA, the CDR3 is TGTGCCATCAGTGCCGGACAGGGAGATACAGATACGCAGTATTTT.